This T cell receptor (beta chain) is drawn from a study of control samples from healthy donors and cancer patients. V was cut by 7 bases and J by 6 bases, with 18 bases left in between. Germline CDR1 reads SGHAT; CDR2 reads FQNNGV. The CDR3 runs to 14 residues. The table came from immunoSEQ multiplex PCR; TCRdb's copy has only in-frame clones and leaves some out. The sample lists approximately 66,000 clones, around 87% occurring once. The genes are TRBV11-2 and TRBJ1-1; D remains unclear. The receptor was derived from a man aged 60 to 75 with colorectal cancer. Material for sequencing was PBMCs. The chain's CDR3 is CASMTRRTDSEAFF. The CDR3 nucleotides read TGTGCCAGCATGACCCGGAGGACCGATTCTGAAGCTTTCTTT.